This T cell receptor beta chain is drawn from a study of shared clonotypes between healthy human individuals. CD45RO-negative, CCR7-selected cells formed the naive CD8 fraction, which excluded terminally differentiated effector memory CD45RA+ cells. Profiled with immunoSEQ multiplex PCR; TCRdb holds only in-frame clones, not every one. In the table there are about 2 million clones, approximately 94% of which are singletons. CDR3 length: 15 residues. CDR1 SGHVS and CDR2 FQNEAQ come from the germline V gene. V lost 2 bases to trimming and J lost 6 bases; unmatched junction nucleotides: 3. This TCR was sampled from a young man in good health. This chain connects TRBV7-8 to TRBJ2-2; 10 bases are a match to TRBD2. The sample taken for sequencing was naive CD8+ T cells sorted from blood. The CDR3 here is CASSLTSGASGELFF. CDR3 coding DNA: TGTGCCAGCAGCTTAACTAGCGGGGCCTCCGGGGAGCTGTTTTTT.